Following are 7 T cell receptor beta chains from one sample sequenced in a study of T-cell reconstitution after alpha-beta-depleted transplantation in children. During its preparation, the TCRbeta library received unique molecular identifiers. One entry per CDR3 protein, called by TCRdb with MiXCR from the PCR reads. The sample lists 45,000 or so distinct CDR3 sequences; 52% were seen once. The input for sequencing was peripheral blood, taken before TCRalphabeta/CD19-depleted stem cell transplant. The receptor set was obtained from a boy under three years old with SCID, due to receive a stem cell transplant.

The chain recombines TRBV4-3 with TRBJ1-2; perhaps TRBD1 as D (5 bases). CDR3 length equals 15 residues. The V gene's germline CDR1 is LGHNA and CDR2 YSLEER. The V and J ends lost 0 bases and 7 bases respectively, with 15 bases between them. The CDR3 DNA follows: TGCGCCAGCAGCCAAGAAGCGCTTCGGGGGGGTGGCTACACCTTC. As protein: CASSQEALRGGGYTF.

This clonotype was seen a few times. CDR3 sequence reads: CASSPPTGVNTGELFF. The DNA for the CDR3 is TGTGCCAGCTCACCACCGACGGGCGTTAACACCGGGGAGCTGTTTTTT. The chain couples TRBV18 to TRBJ2-2, with D unclear. V gave up 0 bases and J gave up 2 bases, with 10 bases separating them. CDR3 length: 16 amino acids. Germline CDR1 reads KGHSH; CDR2 reads LQKENI.

This chain joins TRBV4-3 and TRBJ2-7; D is perhaps TRBD2 (6 bases). V lost 4 bases and J 4 bases, leaving 11 bases between the germline ends. CDR3 size: 13 residues. Looked up from germline, CDR1 is LGHNA and CDR2 is YSLEER. The CDR3 spells CASSPEAGYEQYF. CDR3 bases: TGCGCCAGCAGCCCAGAGGCGGGGTACGAGCAGTACTTC.

The chain uses TRBV12-5 and TRBJ2-2; the D is unclear. CDR1 and CDR2 from the germline V gene are LGHNT and FRNRAP. The V end lost 0 bases, the J end lost 6 bases, and 14 bases lay between the germline ends. This CDR3 region has 16 residues. The CDR3 spells CASGLVPGADAGELFF. CDR3 DNA sequence: TGTGCTAGTGGTTTGGTACCGGGCGCGGACGCCGGGGAGCTGTTTTTT.

This chain uses TRBV20-1 with TRBJ1-1; 9 bases align to TRBD1. This CDR3 contains 13 residues. V lost 5 bases to trimming and J lost 5 bases; unmatched junction nucleotides: 6. Germline values: CDR1 DFQATT, CDR2 SNEGSKA (reference sequence). CDR3 coding DNA: TGCAGTGCTTCCGGGACAGGGACTACTGAAGCTTTCTTT. Protein: CSASGTGTTEAFF.

This sequence joins TRBV28 and TRBJ2-3; D remains ambiguous. This CDR3 has 11 amino acids. The V gene's germline CDR1 is MDHEN and CDR2 SYDVKM. Trimming cost V 2 bases and J 10 bases, with 7 bases left between them. CDR3: CASSLAGPQYF. The DNA of the CDR3 is TGTGCCAGCAGTTTAGCTGGTCCGCAGTATTTT.

This clonotype was seen a single time. This clone may be a read error of a much larger clone one base away. The chain combines TRBV10-3 with TRBJ1-1; tentatively, D is TRBD1 (5 bases). The V gene lost 4 bases and the J gene lost 4 bases, with 10 bases spanning the gap. This CDR3 is 13 amino acids long. CDR1 and CDR2 (germline): ENHRY, SYGVKD. In DNA form, the CDR3 reads TGTGCCATCAGTGGTGGGGGTACCACTGAAGCTTTCTTT. Encoded protein: CAISGGGTTEAFF.